The 27 T cell receptor beta chains given below trace back to one sample, sequenced in a study of T cell responses to AZD1222 COVID-19 vaccine. Measured with immunoSEQ multiplex PCR; TCRdb has only the in-frame clones, and not every one. The sample holds 110,000 or so clones, about 89% seen once. This specimen was peripheral blood, taken 28 days after the second AZD1222 dose. The source is an adult who received the AZD1222 COVID-19 vaccine.

The chain has TRBV10-2 and TRBJ2-1; 15 nucleotides align to TRBD2. The junction had 4 bases not matched to a gene; V was cut back by 5 bases and J by 8 bases. Germline V gene data show CDR1 as WSHSY and CDR2 as SAAADI. There are 15 residues in the CDR3. The CDR3 nucleotides are TGCGCCAGCAGTACCGGGACTAGCGGGAGGTATGAGCAGTTCTTC. Encoded protein: CASSTGTSGRYEQFF.

The chain uses TRBV6-2 or TRBV6-3 and TRBJ2-7, with 7 bases matching TRBD1. The J segment lost 4 bases and the V segment lost 5 bases, leaving 2 bases of the junction unmatched. The CDR3 has 12 amino acids. The germline gives CDR1 MNHEY, CDR2 SVGEGT. CDR3 loop: CASSQQGYEQYF. The CDR3 DNA is TGTGCCAGCAGTCAACAGGGGTACGAGCAGTACTTC.

The rearrangement links TRBV18 to TRBJ1-1; 9 bases are shared with TRBD1. Germline V lookup: CDR1 KGHSH, CDR2 LQKENI. This CDR3 is built from 15 residues. J lost 7 bases, V lost 2 bases, and 8 bases had no gene match. CDR3 DNA: TGTGCCAGCTCACCATCCGCGGACAGGGGAATTGAAGCTTTCTTT. Translation: CASSPSADRGIEAFF.

This rearrangement joins TRBV4-1 to TRBJ2-7; tentative D call: TRBD2 (6 bases). V was pared by 0 bases and J by 10 bases, with 19 bases between. CDR3 length: 15 residues. Germline V gives CDR1 MGHRA, CDR2 YSYEKL. The CDR3 DNA reads TGCGCCAGCAGCCAAGACAACACCCTCGAGGACTACCAGTACTTC. Its translation is CASSQDNTLEDYQYF.

V and J are TRBV9 and TRBJ1-3, with 11 positions matching TRBD1. V trimming: 3 bases; J trimming: 5 bases; junction bases outside the gene matches: 1. The CDR3 is made up of 14 amino acids. Germline V gene data show CDR1 as SGDLS and CDR2 as YYNGEE. The CDR3 here is CASSADRGRNTIYF. The CDR3, as DNA: TGTGCCAGCAGCGCGGACAGGGGGCGAAACACCATATATTTT.

The table lists this clone with a count of one. The chain carries TRBV28 and TRBJ2-7; D may be TRBD1 or TRBD2 (6 bases each). V lost 5 bases and J lost 2, with 19 bases in between. The CDR3 is 16 residues long. Germline assignment: CDR1 MDHEN and CDR2 SYDVKM. The CDR3 sequence is CASSSPNREVAYEQYF. The CDR3 coding sequence is TGTGCCAGCAGTAGCCCGAACAGGGAGGTCGCCTACGAGCAGTACTTC.

The CDR3 reads CASRGAGYYGYTF. The CDR3 coding sequence is TGTGCCAGCAGGGGTGCAGGATACTATGGCTACACCTTC. The rearrangement uses TRBV6-5 and TRBJ1-2; D not resolved. The V end lost 6 bases, the J end lost 3 bases, and 11 bases lay between the germline ends. Germline V CDR1 and CDR2: MNHEY, SVGAGI. CDR3 length: 13 residues.

The CDR3 loop reads CASSLLAGGKSYEQYF. DNA of the CDR3: TGTGCCAGCTCACTACTAGCGGGAGGGAAATCCTACGAGCAGTACTTC. The chain uses TRBV18 and TRBJ2-7; 13 positions match TRBD2. Germline CDR1 reads KGHSH; CDR2 reads LQKENI. V dropped 4 bases and J dropped 1; count of bases not matched to a gene: 4. The CDR3 totals 16 residues.

The chain has TRBV7-9 and TRBJ2-7; the D gene could be TRBD1 or TRBD2 (5 bases each). The CDR3 contains 16 residues. CDR1 and CDR2 (germline): SEHNR, FQNEAQ (reference sequence). The ends were cut back, 2 bases at V and 2 bases at J, with 16 bases in the middle. In DNA form, the CDR3 reads TGTGCCAGCAGCTTAAATCGGGGAGACAGAGCCTACGAGCAGTACTTC. Protein sequence: CASSLNRGDRAYEQYF.

This clone was detected only a few times. The gene calls are TRBV6-5 and TRBJ1-1; D gene uncertain. The CDR3 has 15 residues. V was trimmed by 2 bases and J by 2 bases, leaving 12 bases between them. Germline V CDR1 and CDR2: MNHEY, SVGAGI. CDR3 region: CASSYGTGLNTEAFF. The CDR3, as DNA: TGTGCCAGCAGTTACGGTACGGGATTAAACACTGAAGCTTTCTTT.

The chain employs TRBV24-1 and TRBJ2-1, with 7 nucleotides matching TRBD2. The junction had 2 bases not matched to a gene; V was cut back by 0 bases and J by 1 base. The CDR3 length is 16 residues. The germline V gene has CDR1 KGHDR and CDR2 SFDVKD. The CDR3 loop reads CATSDLASGSYNEQFF. The CDR3 DNA follows: TGTGCCACCAGTGATTTGGCTAGCGGTTCCTACAATGAGCAGTTCTTC.

The chain has TRBV11-3 and TRBJ1-2; 7 bases match TRBD1. Germline CDR1 is SGHNT and CDR2 is YENEEA. J gave up 11 bases and V 6 bases, and 12 bases lay outside the gene matches. The CDR3 loop spans 13 amino acids. As DNA, the CDR3 is TGTGCCAGCAGAGCTACAGGGGCAGAATCTTACACCTTC. Protein sequence: CASRATGAESYTF.

The rearrangement links TRBV7-9 to TRBJ2-7; 7 nucleotides align to TRBD1. Germline V gene sequence: CDR1 SEHNR, CDR2 FQNEAQ (reference sequence). V shed 2 bases, J shed 2 bases, and the junction held 3 bases outside the gene matches. This CDR3 is built from 14 residues. The CDR3 loop is CASSLTGATYEQYF. Here the CDR3 DNA reads TGTGCCAGCAGCTTAACAGGGGCTACCTACGAGCAGTACTTC.

The rearrangement links TRBV29-1 to TRBJ2-7; 7 bases align to TRBD2. The length of the CDR3 is 13 residues. The junction had 7 bases not matched to a gene; V was cut back by 4 bases and J by 4 bases. Looked up from germline, CDR1 is SQVTM and CDR2 is ANQGSEA. The CDR3 region has the DNA TGCAGCGTTGGAGCCGGGACTACATACGAGCAGTACTTC. Its protein is CSVGAGTTYEQYF.

The CDR3 DNA follows: TGTGCCAGCACCAGAAGATCTAATTTAAATTCACCCCTCCACTTT. This sequence encodes CASTRRSNLNSPLHF. The gene calls are TRBV2 and TRBJ1-6; D uncertain. The CDR3 runs 15 residues. Trimming removed 7 bases from V and 7 bases from J, with 17 bases in between. Germline CDR1 reads SNHLY; CDR2 reads FYNNEI.

CDR3 DNA: TGTGCCAGCAGCCCTGGTAGTAAGACTAATGAAAAACTGTTTTTT. Its translation: CASSPGSKTNEKLFF. The rearrangement links TRBV7-6 to TRBJ1-4, with unresolved D. The length of the CDR3 is 15 residues. Trimming left V 5 bases short and J 2 bases short, with 12 bases between. Germline V gene sequence: CDR1 SGHVS, CDR2 FNYEAQ.

This rearrangement joins TRBV4-3 to TRBJ2-7; D may be TRBD1 or TRBD2 (6 bases each). The CDR3 loop spans 14 amino acids. V was cut by 5 bases and J by 1 base, with 12 bases left in between. CDR1 and CDR2 (germline): LGHNA, YSLEER. The CDR3 bases are TGCGCCAGCAGCGAAAGGGGGGCTTCCTACGAGCAGTACTTC. It yields the protein CASSERGASYEQYF.

The J gene is TRBJ1-5, the V gene TRBV27; tentative D call: TRBD1 (5 bases). Germline CDR1 reads MNHEY; CDR2 reads SMNVEV (reference sequence). The CDR3 totals 15 residues. V lost 5 bases and J 0 bases, leaving 11 bases between the germline ends. CDR3: CASSPGPISNQPQHF. The CDR3 DNA sequence: TGTGCCAGCAGTCCGGGACCGATTAGCAATCAGCCCCAGCATTTT.

CDR3 amino acids: CASRGDSGNTIYF. The CDR3 DNA reads as TGCGCCAGCCGCGGTGACTCTGGAAACACCATATATTTT. This chain connects TRBV10-2 to TRBJ1-3; D gene uncertain. Germline loops: CDR1 WSHSY, CDR2 SAAADI. The V end was cut by 8 bases, the J end by 0 bases, with 8 bases between. CDR3 length equals 13 residues.

V usage is TRBV25-1 and J usage is TRBJ1-3, with D perhaps matching TRBD1 (5 bases). Trimming removed 3 bases at V and 0 bases at J, with 12 bases between. The germline V gene has CDR1 MGHDK and CDR2 SYGVNS. CDR3 length: 16 amino acids. CDR3 loop: CASSDHMDNSGNTIYF. The CDR3 nucleotides read TGTGCCAGCAGTGACCACATGGACAACTCTGGAAACACCATATATTTT.

CDR3 region: CASSPQYSNQPQHF. The CDR3, as DNA: TGTGCCAGCTCACCTCAGTATAGCAATCAGCCCCAGCATTTT. This sequence joins TRBV18 and TRBJ1-5, with D unclear. The CDR3 length is 14 residues. The V and J ends lost 3 bases and 0 bases respectively, with 6 bases between them. Germline V gene lookup returns CDR1 KGHSH and CDR2 LQKENI. Full variable domain (outside the CDR3, taken from reference TRBV18 and TRBJ1-5): NAGVMQNPRHLVRRRGQEARLRCSPMKGHSHVYWYRQLPEEGLKFMVYLQKENIIDESGMPKERFSAEFPKEGPSILRIQQVVRGDSAAYFCASSPQYSNQPQHFGDGTRLSIL.

In DNA form, the CDR3 reads TGTGCCAGCAGCGGGCCTGTAGGCCCCCAAGAGACCCAGTACTTC. Translated, it gives CASSGPVGPQETQYF. The gene calls are TRBV9 and TRBJ2-5; D is unclear. The germline gives CDR1 SGDLS, CDR2 YYNGEE. This CDR3 is 15 amino acids long. V lost 3 bases to trimming and J lost 1 base, with 13 bases between them. Drawing the rest from reference TRBV9 and TRBJ2-5, the complete variable domain is DSGVTQTPKHLITATGQRVTLRCSPRSGDLSVYWYQQSLDQGLQFLIQYYNGEERAKGNILERFSAQQFPDLHSELNLSSLELGDSALYFCASSGPVGPQETQYFGPGTRLLVL.

This clone was seen a handful of times. CDR3 loop: CARSLTRSGSNQPQHF. In DNA form, the CDR3 reads TGTGCCAGAAGCCTGACCCGATCGGGAAGCAATCAGCCCCAGCATTTT. The chain is built from TRBV5-3 and TRBJ1-5; D ambiguous. TRBV5-3 is reported as an ORF; its role is uncertain. The CDR3 spans 16 residues. Between the trimmed V and J ends, which lost 4 bases and 1 base, there was a span of 15 bases.

This CDR3 reads CTHGRDTYSGNTIYF. As DNA, the CDR3 is TGTACTCACGGGAGGGACACCTACTCTGGAAACACCATATATTTT. The V gene is TRBV2, the J gene TRBJ1-3; TRBD1 might be the D (6 bases). Germline-derived CDR1 and CDR2 are SNHLY and FYNNEI. This CDR3 has 15 amino acids.

This chain uses TRBV7-3 with TRBJ2-1, with 13 bases identical to TRBD2. The CDR3 runs to 16 residues. Germline CDR1 SGHTA, CDR2 FQGTGA. With 5 bases clipped from V and 6 bases from J, the junction kept 7 bases outside the gene matches. The CDR3 region is CASSPVGTSGINEQFF. CDR3 nucleotide sequence: TGTGCCAGCAGCCCGGTAGGGACTAGCGGGATCAATGAGCAGTTCTTC.

The chain carries TRBV7-2 and TRBJ2-7; D perhaps matches TRBD1 (5 bases). Germline CDR1 is SGHTA and CDR2 is FQGNSA. There are 13 residues in the CDR3. Deletions cut 7 bases from V and 1 base from J, with 11 bases between. CDR3 protein: CASKQGFSYEQYF. Here the CDR3 DNA reads TGTGCCAGCAAGCAGGGATTTTCCTACGAGCAGTACTTC. The full variable domain, in which reference TRBV7-2 and TRBJ2-7 provide the parts outside the CDR3, is GAGVSQSPSNKVTEKGKDVELRCDPISGHTALYWYRQSLGQGLEFLIYFQGNSAPDKSGLPSDRFSAERTGGSVSTLTIQRTQQEDSAVYLCASKQGFSYEQYFGPGTRLTVT.

The chain links TRBV7-6 to TRBJ2-2; 10 nucleotides align to TRBD2. The CDR3 loop spans 16 amino acids. V gave up 4 bases and J gave up 5 bases; unmatched junction bases: 7. Germline lookup yields CDR1 SGHVS and CDR2 FNYEAQ. The CDR3 nucleotides read TGTGCCAGCAGCTCGCAACCGGGACTAGCGACCGGGGAGCTGTTTTTT. It specifies CASSSQPGLATGELFF.